The 22 T cell receptor beta chains below were found in one sample sequenced in a study of cytomegalovirus exposure and HLA in healthy donors. PCR employed 60 Vbeta and 13 Jbeta primers. Clones were sequenced by immunoSEQ multiplex PCR, and TCRdb holds only the in-frame ones, with some missing. The sample has about 37,000 clones; about four fifths are singletons. Sequencing was carried out using PBMCs. The receptors come from a middle-aged woman in good health and CMV-seronegative.

The chain couples TRBV4-3 to TRBJ1-4, with D hard to call. V lost 1 base to trimming and J lost 10 bases, with 16 bases between them. The germline V gene has CDR1 LGHNA and CDR2 YSLEER. This CDR3 region has 15 residues. The CDR3 nucleotides are TGCGCCAGCAGCCAAGTGGCGGGTAAGGCTTCAAAACTGTTTTTT. It translates to CASSQVAGKASKLFF.

The genes are TRBV5-6 and TRBJ2-5; 9 bases agree with TRBD2. Germline V lookup: CDR1 SGHDT, CDR2 YYEEEE. The CDR3 is 15 amino acids. V was pared by 3 bases and J by 5 bases, with 8 bases of the junction left unmatched. The CDR3: CASSSGGGLAETQYF. In DNA, the CDR3 is TGTGCCAGCAGCTCCGGGGGGGGACTAGCCGAGACCCAGTACTTC.

The CDR3 nucleotides are TGTGCCAGCAGTTACACGACAGGGAGCTCCTACGAGCAGTACTTC. This sequence encodes CASSYTTGSSYEQYF. The chain is built from TRBV6-6 and TRBJ2-7; TRBD1 aligns across 7 bases. This CDR3 contains 15 residues. Unmatched junction bases numbered 4, after V lost 2 bases and J lost 0 bases. The V gene's germline CDR1 is MNHNY and CDR2 SVGAGI (reference sequence).

The gene calls are TRBV2 and TRBJ2-5, with TRBD2 matching 10 bases. V shed 5 bases, J shed 2 bases, and the junction held 5 bases outside the gene matches. Germline CDR1 reads SNHLY; CDR2 reads FYNNEI. This CDR3 spans 15 amino acids. The CDR3: CASSPERGGQETQYF. The CDR3 DNA reads TGTGCCAGCAGTCCTGAGCGGGGGGGGCAAGAGACCCAGTACTTC.

CDR3 DNA: TGTGCCAGCTCACCCGACACAGGGGGCGGAGGCTACACCTTC. Translation gives CASSPDTGGGGYTF. V usage is TRBV18 and J usage is TRBJ1-2; 9 bases are shared with TRBD1. The CDR3 has 14 amino acids. Germline values: CDR1 KGHSH, CDR2 LQKENI. V gave up 3 bases and J gave up 8 bases; unmatched junction bases: 7.

The V gene is TRBV2, the J gene TRBJ1-2; D gene uncertain. V dropped 4 bases and J dropped 5 bases, with 14 bases sitting between them. The CDR3 sequence is 14 residues long. Per germline, CDR1 SNHLY and CDR2 FYNNEI. The DNA of the CDR3 is TGTGCCAGCAGTGCGGGGTCCATCCTTTATGGCTACACCTTC. Encoded protein: CASSAGSILYGYTF. The full variable domain, its missing parts supplied by reference TRBV2 and TRBJ1-2, is EPEVTQTPSHQVTQMGQEVILRCVPISNHLYFYWYRQILGQKVEFLVSFYNNEISEKSEIFDDQFSVERPDGSNFTLKIRSTKLEDSAMYFCASSAGSILYGYTFGSGTRLTVV.

V and J are TRBV5-1 and TRBJ2-1; 9 nucleotides align to TRBD1. Trimming removed 2 bases from V and 8 bases from J; junction bases left unmatched: 5. Germline CDR1 is SGHRS and CDR2 is YFSETQ. The CDR3 consists of 14 residues. CDR3 nucleotides: TGCGCCAGCAGCTTTCGGACAGGGGAGGATGAGCAGTTCTTC. Protein: CASSFRTGEDEQFF. The whole variable domain, filled in from reference TRBV5-1 and TRBJ2-1, reads KAGVTQTPRYLIKTRGQQVTLSCSPISGHRSVSWYQQTPGQGLQFLFEYFSETQRNKGNFPGRFSGRQFSNSRSEMNVSTLELGDSALYLCASSFRTGEDEQFFGPGTRLTVL.

The chain combines TRBV7-9 with TRBJ1-2; 11 bases are shared with TRBD1. The germline V gene has CDR1 SEHNR and CDR2 FQNEAQ (reference sequence). The CDR3 has 16 residues. Trimming took 5 bases from V and 3 from J; bases not matched to a gene: 8. DNA for the CDR3: TGTGCCAGCAGCGCTAAACCGGGACAGGGGGACTATGGCTACACCTTC. Translating it yields CASSAKPGQGDYGYTF.

This chain uses TRBV7-9 with TRBJ2-1, with D maybe TRBD1 (6 bases). Germline assignment: CDR1 SEHNR and CDR2 FQNEAQ (reference sequence). V was clipped by 5 bases and J by 6 bases, with 17 bases between them. The CDR3 runs 15 residues. The CDR3 region is CASSRGPQGSNEQFF. The CDR3 DNA reads as TGTGCCAGCAGCCGCGGACCCCAGGGGAGCAATGAGCAGTTCTTC. The full variable domain, with the rest looked up from reference TRBV7-9 and TRBJ2-1, is DTGVSQNPRHKITKRGQNVTFRCDPISEHNRLYWYRQTLGQGPEFLTYFQNEAQLEKSRLLSDRFSAERPKGSFSTLEIQRTEQGDSAMYLCASSRGPQGSNEQFFGPGTRLTVL.

This clone appeared a single time. CDR3 nucleotides: TGCGCCAGCAGCCAAGTGAGGGGGCCGGACACTGAAGCTTTCTTT. This encodes CASSQVRGPDTEAFF. The chain combines TRBV4-1 with TRBJ1-1, with 7 bases matching TRBD1. Germline V gene sequence: CDR1 MGHRA, CDR2 YSYEKL. Trimming at V came to 1 base and at J to 3 bases, leaving 5 bases not matched to a gene. CDR3 length: 15 residues.

J is TRBJ2-2 and V is TRBV2, with TRBD1 matching 9 bases. J gave up 6 bases and V 4 bases, and 0 bases lay outside the gene matches. The CDR3 has 13 residues. Germline V gene data show CDR1 as SNHLY and CDR2 as FYNNEI. The CDR3 here is CASSGQGAGELFF. DNA for the CDR3: TGTGCCAGCAGTGGACAGGGGGCCGGGGAGCTGTTTTTT.

CDR3 residues: CASSLFAKETQYF. The CDR3 DNA reads as TGTGCCAGCAGCTTATTCGCGAAAGAGACCCAGTACTTC. The chain has TRBV7-2 and TRBJ2-5, with no clear D. This CDR3 comprises 13 residues. From germline, CDR1 is SGHTA and CDR2 FQGNSA. V lost 2 bases and J 3 bases, leaving 7 bases between the germline ends.

The rearrangement joins TRBV7-3 to TRBJ2-1; 10 bases are a match to TRBD2. The trim removed 1 base at V and 5 bases at J, leaving 2 bases unmatched. Germline values: CDR1 SGHTA, CDR2 FQGTGA. The CDR3 covers 15 residues. CDR3 residues: CASSLILAGHNEQFF. CDR3 DNA sequence: TGTGCCAGCAGCTTAATACTAGCGGGGCACAATGAGCAGTTCTTC.

The chain is built from TRBV10-3 and TRBJ2-7; TRBD2 aligns across 8 bases. This CDR3 has 12 amino acids. With 6 bases clipped from V and 6 bases from J, the junction kept 4 bases outside the gene matches. Germline V gene data show CDR1 as ENHRY and CDR2 as SYGVKD. This CDR3 reads CAIRTGLGEQYF. The CDR3 coding sequence is TGTGCCATCAGAACGGGACTAGGCGAGCAGTACTTC.

The CDR3 spells CASSEAWGGYGYTF. For the CDR3, the DNA is TGTGCCAGCAGTGAAGCTTGGGGAGGCTATGGCTACACCTTC. The chain links TRBV6-1 to TRBJ1-2; no definite D call. Between the trimmed V and J ends, which lost 0 bases and 4 bases, there was a span of 9 bases. The CDR3 spans 14 residues. Germline lookup yields CDR1 MNHNS and CDR2 SASEGT.

The gene calls are TRBV29-1 and TRBJ1-5; D is unresolved. Germline CDR1 reads SQVTM; CDR2 reads ANQGSEA. The CDR3 has 14 residues. Between the trimmed V and J ends, which lost 4 bases and 4 bases, there was a span of 14 bases. DNA for the CDR3: TGCAGCGTTGGAATGTCCGGGGTTAATCAGCCCCAGCATTTT. It specifies CSVGMSGVNQPQHF.

In its sample, this clone was seen once. V and J are TRBV9 and TRBJ2-7, with D maybe TRBD2 (5 bases). V was cut by 4 bases and J by 6 bases, with 14 bases left in between. There are 13 residues in the CDR3. Germline loops: CDR1 SGDLS, CDR2 YYNGEE. The CDR3 loop is CASSTLPEGEQYF. In DNA form, the CDR3 reads TGTGCCAGCAGCACCCTCCCAGAGGGCGAGCAGTACTTC.

This chain connects TRBV14 to TRBJ2-3; 15 nucleotides agree with TRBD2. This CDR3 spans 17 amino acids. Looked up from germline, CDR1 is SGHDN and CDR2 is FVKESK. Trimming cost V 5 bases and J 5 bases; bases outside gene matches: 8. The CDR3 spells CASSGRGTSGGLDTQYF. The CDR3 DNA is TGTGCCAGCAGCGGAAGAGGGACTAGCGGGGGGCTAGATACGCAGTATTTT.

The genes are TRBV28 and TRBJ1-3; D call uncertain. Germline CDR1 reads MDHEN; CDR2 reads SYDVKM. There are 16 residues in the CDR3. V was trimmed by 0 bases and J by 0 bases, leaving 9 bases between them. CDR3 sequence reads: CASSLWAWASGNTIYF. CDR3 coding DNA: TGTGCCAGCAGTTTATGGGCATGGGCCTCTGGAAACACCATATATTTT.

This clone appeared once. The chain is built from TRBV7-2 and TRBJ2-7; D call uncertain. Between the trimmed V and J ends, which lost 5 bases and 0 bases, there was a span of 14 bases. This CDR3 has 15 amino acids. Germline V CDR1 and CDR2: SGHTA, FQGNSA. Here the CDR3 DNA reads TGTGCCAGCAGCCCTCATGGCGGTCTCTCCTACGAGCAGTACTTC. It yields the protein CASSPHGGLSYEQYF.

The chain couples TRBV5-1 to TRBJ2-7; 7 nucleotides align to TRBD2. The CDR3 length is 14 residues. The germline CDR1 and CDR2 sequences are SGHRS and YFSETQ. Trimming took 4 bases from V and 0 from J; bases not matched to a gene: 4. The CDR3, as DNA: TGCGCCAGCAGCACGGGGGGTAGCTCCTACGAGCAGTACTTC. Translating gives CASSTGGSSYEQYF.

This clone appeared a single time. The rearrangement links TRBV29-1 to TRBJ2-5; the match to TRBD1 covers 8 bases. Looked up from germline, CDR1 is SQVTM and CDR2 is ANQGSEA. V shed 7 bases and J 4 bases; nucleotides not matched to a gene: 11. This CDR3 has 14 residues. DNA for the CDR3: TGCAGCGCGACCAGGGGGCTTGGAGGAGAGACCCAGTACTTC. It specifies CSATRGLGGETQYF.